This TCR beta chain is from a study of cytomegalovirus exposure and HLA in healthy donors listed by TCRdb under 2017. Study-wide context: An earlier analysis of a few hundred of the donors reported roughly 300 Gb of sequence data and 95 million to 120 million unique TCR beta sequences obtained from about 170 million T cells. An early release covering roughly 640 HLA-typed donors comprised roughly 300 gigabases of sequencing data and around 80 million unique TCR sequences. The genetic ancestry cluster associated with self-reported Caucasian donors included 70% to 85% of the roughly 400 genotyped donors. The study was designed to test whether signatures of past pathogen exposure could be identified by cataloging public T cell receptors. The T cell repertoires of roughly 660 subjects were profiled by immunosequencing and related to cytomegalovirus serostatus. A separate validation cohort of approximately 130 different subjects was used in addition to the roughly 620-subject first cohort. To predict cytomegalovirus infection status, the study combined high-throughput TCR immunosequencing, statistical association of individual TCRs with disease status, and machine learning. A later analysis re-examined previously published TCR beta repertoires from roughly 650 donors and added high-resolution HLA genotyping to investigate patterns of TCR occurrence. Rather than using new phenotypic data, the later analysis identified candidate immune exposures from TCR beta sequences and from how often those sequences occurred across donors. An earlier analysis of roughly 580 of the donors used high-throughput TCR beta sequencing to judge whether each TCR beta V gene segment behaved as functional or pseudogenic. Donor age, sex, ethnicity and CMV serostatus were compiled together with the repertoire data. A later genetic analysis took genome-wide SNP genotypes for about 55% of the roughly 700 donors and used that subset as a discovery cohort. Every repertoire in the discovery cohort had been generated on one and the same sequencing platform. HLA typing included class I and class II loci at four-digit resolution. Typing coverage differed by locus: A, B, C, DRB1 and DQB1 were typed in roughly 620-640 donors, DQA1 in 500 to 550, DPA1 in 600 to 610, and DPB1 in just under 480. Because of strong linkage in the cohort, five DR-DQ haplotypes were treated as single units for association and clustering. Across around 400 genotyped donors of the cohort, an average of about 240,000 unique TCR beta nucleotide sequences per donor were sequenced, and roughly a sixth of those sequences were non-productive.

Only one count was recorded for this clone. This clone's antigen is unknown. No much larger clonotype is one base removed from it; base qualities were not supplied. For CDR1 and CDR2, the germline V gene lists SGHAT and FQNNGV. Trimming accounts for 4 bases at V and 3 bases at J, while the number of junction bases matched to no gene is 10. Including the terminal cysteine and phenylalanine, the CDR3 comprises 19 residues. CDR3 DNA only is kept here, 57 bases in frame from base 1. Library generation was performed with the immunoSEQ multiplex PCR assay. The multiplex PCR relied on a mix of 60 forward primers for TCR Vbeta segments and 13 reverse primers for TCR Jbeta segments. The CDR3 region of rearranged TCR beta genes was amplified from genomic DNA by a multiplex PCR assay. The Illumina HiSeq System was used to sequence the amplified TCR beta libraries as 87-base-pair reads. In the paper's pipeline: A later analysis tallied around 87 million unique TCR beta chains across the 610 or so repertoires, and approximately 12 million of those chains were shared by two or more donors. Raw reads were error-corrected and collapsed into unique sequences by a nearest-neighbor algorithm in which closely related sequences were merged to remove PCR and sequencing errors. To assign V, D and J gene segments, CDR3 sequences were aligned to IMGT reference sequences. For a sequence to be retained, a match of at least six nucleotides was required to both a V gene segment and a J gene segment. A rearrangement counted as productive if the CDR3 had no stop codons and remained in frame with V and J, and every other rearrangement counted as non-productive. Following IMGT convention, CDR3 was defined as the stretch from the second conserved V-encoded cysteine up to the conserved J-encoded phenylalanine. In an earlier analysis of around 540 of the donors, sequences lacking an unambiguous match to a single V gene segment were excluded. An earlier analysis of roughly 590 of the donors called V segments functional above 56.7% productive rearrangements and segregating when the between-donor standard deviation exceeded 5%. To diagnose cytomegalovirus status from the catalog of TCR beta chain sequences, a statistical classification framework was built. In a later analysis, V and J genes were assigned by comparing TCR nucleotide sequences against IMGT/GENE-DB human TR gene sequences. A later analysis assigned CDR3 sequences and most-parsimonious VDJ recombination scenarios with the TCRdist pipeline. In a later analysis, every TCR beta chain was defined by the combination of its CDR3 amino acid sequence and its V-gene family, and reads without a unique V-gene family were dropped. A later analysis removed 592 highly shared, low-generation-probability nucleotide sequences to deal with suspected cross-contamination and a sequencing artifact. For each public chain, a later analysis derived a clonal expansion index from normalized ranks of inferred template counts within each repertoire. In a later analysis, generation probabilities were computed using a VDJ recombination model fitted to out-of-frame rearrangements, and the results were checked against IGoR. In a later analysis, hypergeometric tests were used to score TCR-TCR, TCR-HLA and TCR-CMV co-occurrence, with a repertoire-size bias correction applied to TCR pairs. In a later analysis, false discovery rates were estimated by permuting HLA or CMV assignments 20 times. In a later analysis, co-occurring TCRs were grouped with DBSCAN, and TCRdist sequence similarity was added when clustering was performed within HLA-allele-positive subsets. For co-occurrence clustering, repertoires with fewer than 30,000 or more than 120,000 public chains were excluded, along with 5 or 6 repertoires with anomalous nucleotide sharing. Here the immuneACCESS table is served through TCRdb, limited to in-frame sequences with V and J called. Missing clones are a known gap in these copies; in checked studies unresolved V genes cover under half, and the rest lacks a known reason. D and trimming were read from the DNA, whereas the V and J calls and clone size are those reported in that table. This sample lists 95,000 to 150,000 clones; less than 85% were detected once. Around 20% of the sample is in the top ten clones.

In total, 630 or so healthy bone marrow donors made up the cohort. All cohort members were sampled while nominally healthy, although unrecorded immune exposures were likely present. The donor tested CMV seropositive and was one of the 289 seropositive cohort members. A peripheral blood sample was provided by each donor, and peripheral blood mononuclear cells were used for TCR beta sequencing. The Qiagen DNeasy Blood Extraction Kit was used to extract genomic DNA from the blood cell samples. Summary of the overall study and its limitations: A cluster of highly shared sequence variants was judged likely to represent a technical artifact of the sequencing pipeline. Because HLA typing was missing for some donors at each locus, association tests included only the typed subset. This cohort had only TCR beta chains sequenced, and the lack of alpha or paired-chain data limited which features could be detected. The authors suggested that the approach could potentially be generalized to other disease states and immunological phenotypes. In a later analysis, 16,951 TCR beta sequences were associated with specific HLA alleles at a false discovery rate of 0.05. Presence/absence analyses assumed roughly uniform sequencing depth across donors, an assumption that may not hold. The study gave a list of 150 to 200 TCR beta chains associated with cytomegalovirus. An association between a missense DCLRE1C variant and V-gene and J-gene trimming of TCR beta chains was found in a later genetic analysis and replicated in an independent cohort. Cytomegalovirus status was reported to be diagnosed by the classifier with high specificity and sensitivity in both the original and validation cohorts. In a later analysis, HLA-associated TCR beta chains were found to be more clonally expanded and to have lower generation probabilities than equally common non-associated chains. Correlated functional status among segregating V segments might be attributable to linkage disequilibrium, but an unknown experimental factor could not be ruled out. Some IMGT-functional V segments, including TRBV6-2 and TRBV6-3, could not be told apart with the 87-base-pair reads, so those segments were excluded. An earlier analysis of approximately 590 of the donors showed that most TCR beta V segments appeared in productive rearrangements either about 87% or about 30% of the time, which broadly matched IMGT annotations. Strong co-occurrence of HLA alleles, especially DR and DQ, made assigning TCR associations to individual alleles difficult. Most TCR sequences were seen in very few donors, while some public TCRs were found in many individuals. Several of the top co-occurrence clusters appeared to be linked to parvovirus B19, influenza, CMV and Epstein-Barr virus, according to a later analysis. CMV serostatus was the only immune exposure information available for the cohort. In vitro tests confirmed that three of the cytomegalovirus-associated TCR beta chains recognize cytomegalovirus antigens. In a later analysis, the rate of TCR association differed among HLA loci, with DRB1 alleles having the most associated TCRs and HLA-C alleles having the fewest. In a later analysis, most CMV-associated TCR beta chains were found to appear HLA-restricted, with HLA associations seemingly driven largely by CMV exposure. Because counts were too low, some 17 rarely observed V segments, including chromosome 9 orphons, were left out of the earlier analysis of 500 to 750 of the donors. According to a later genetic analysis, donors in an Asian-associated ancestry cluster had fewer N-insertions in productive TCRs than the roughly 660-donor mean. A further reported finding was that TCR beta sequences accurately predicted the HLA-A and HLA-B alleles for most subjects in the first cohort.

In this chain, TRBV11-2 is recombined with TRBJ2-3, with TRBD2 matching 16 junction bases. The receptor was isolated from a man aged 18 to 29 in good health and CMV-seropositive. The sequencing input was PBMCs. The nucleotides are TGTGCCAGCAGCTCCACGATGGGACTAGCGGGGGGGGCGACAGATACGCAGTATTTT. Its protein product is CASSSTMGLAGGATDTQYF.